These 23 T cell receptor beta chains were all obtained from the same sample, sequenced in a study of cytomegalovirus exposure and HLA in healthy donors. Both 60 Vbeta primers and 13 Jbeta primers went into the PCR. Method: immunoSEQ multiplex PCR; TCRdb's copy keeps in-frame clones and lacks some. The sample carries some 76,000 clones, roughly two thirds recorded once. Sequenced sample: PBMCs. All receptors come from a man aged 55 to 70 in good health and CMV-seropositive.

This rearrangement joins TRBV6-1 to TRBJ2-7, with TRBD1 matching 11 bases. V was pared by 4 bases and J by 1 base, with 3 bases of the junction left unmatched. CDR1 and CDR2 from the germline V gene are MNHNS and SASEGT. This CDR3 comprises 15 residues. The CDR3 loop is CASSVDRGLSYEQYF. The CDR3 region has the DNA TGTGCCAGCAGTGTGGACAGGGGGCTGTCCTACGAGCAGTACTTC.

This chain connects TRBV5-1 to TRBJ1-2; 7 bases line up with TRBD1. Germline V lookup: CDR1 SGHRS, CDR2 YFSETQ. The CDR3 consists of 15 residues. Unmatched junction bases numbered 12, after V lost 5 bases and J lost 5 bases. The CDR3 DNA sequence: TGCGCCAGCAGTCCTACTGAGGGGACAGTGTATGGCTACACCTTC. It yields the protein CASSPTEGTVYGYTF.

CDR3 DNA sequence: TGTGCCTGGAGTGATCTATCGGGGAGGAGTAAGGAGACCCAGTACTTC. Translated, it gives CAWSDLSGRSKETQYF. The J gene is TRBJ2-5, the V gene TRBV30, with D tentatively TRBD2 (6 bases). CDR3 length equals 16 residues. Germline CDR1 and CDR2: GTSNPN and SVGIG (reference sequence). V dropped 1 base and J dropped 5 bases, with 20 bases sitting between them.

The chain has TRBV5-4 and TRBJ1-1, with D perhaps matching TRBD1 (5 bases). With 2 bases removed from V and 3 bases from J, the gap between germline ends came to 14 bases. Germline CDR1 and CDR2: SGHNT and YYREEE (reference sequence). This CDR3 contains 15 residues. Here the CDR3 DNA reads TGTGCCAGCAGCTTCACGGGGGTTGGGGACACTGAAGCTTTCTTT. Translation gives CASSFTGVGDTEAFF.

This rearrangement joins TRBV19 to TRBJ2-2; 7 bases are a match to TRBD2. V was pared by 5 bases and J by 6 bases, with 12 bases of the junction left unmatched. CDR1 and CDR2 from the germline V gene are LNHDA and SQIVND (reference sequence). The CDR3 totals 16 residues. Written as DNA, the CDR3 is TGTGCCAGTAGTTCACAGGCACGGGAGGTGGCCGGGGAGCTGTTTTTT. Translating gives CASSSQAREVAGELFF.

This clone was seen a few times. This chain links TRBV5-1 with TRBJ2-4, with D maybe TRBD2 (6 bases). This CDR3 comprises 15 residues. The germline V gene encodes CDR1 SGHRS and CDR2 YFSETQ. The germline V and J ends were trimmed by 4 bases and 5 bases, with 16 bases remaining between them. CDR3 DNA: TGCGCCAGCAGCACTTTTTCCGGGACTCAAAACATTCAGTACTTC. Its translation is CASSTFSGTQNIQYF.

With regard to this clone: A junction end diverges from the germline sequence, so it may reflect a read error. The sample has other DNA sequences that encode this CDR3 too. This chain links TRBV16 with TRBJ1-1; D gene unclear. CDR3 length equals 15 residues. Looked up from germline, CDR1 is KGHSY and CDR2 is FQNENV. DNA for the CDR3: TGTGCCAGCAGCCAATCGCGGCTTTTGAACACCGAAGCTTTCTTT. Translation: CASSQSRLLNTEAFF.

This clone appeared a few times. This chain joins TRBV7-8 and TRBJ1-5; D uncertain. CDR3 size: 16 residues. The V and J ends lost 3 bases and 5 bases respectively, with 17 bases between them. From germline, CDR1 is SGHVS and CDR2 FQNEAQ. The CDR3 loop reads CASSLRAQGSYQPQHF. CDR3 DNA sequence: TGTGCCAGCAGCTTGCGGGCACAAGGATCCTATCAGCCCCAGCATTTT.

The sample holds one count of this clone. This chain joins TRBV7-8 and TRBJ2-7; unclear D gene. The germline CDR1 and CDR2 sequences are SGHVS and FQNEAQ. Trimming left V 0 bases short and J 3 bases short, with 6 bases between. The CDR3 has 13 amino acids. CDR3 amino acids: CASSLAAIYEQYF. The DNA of the CDR3 is TGTGCCAGCAGCTTAGCGGCCATCTACGAGCAGTACTTC.

The chain recombines TRBV2 with TRBJ2-5, with 8 bases fitting TRBD1. The germline CDR1 and CDR2 sequences are SNHLY and FYNNEI. The CDR3 has 12 amino acids. V lost 8 bases to trimming and J lost 4 bases; unmatched junction nucleotides: 3. The CDR3, as DNA: TGTGCCAGCCGACAGGGGACAGAGACCCAGTACTTC. Residues: CASRQGTETQYF.

This clone was detected a few times. Germline is not matched at one junction end, which may reflect a read error. The rearrangement joins TRBV7-9 to TRBJ1-2, with TRBD1 as a possible D gene (6 bases). Germline V CDR1 and CDR2: SEHNR, FQNEAQ (reference sequence). The CDR3 runs to 14 residues. CDR3 residues: CSSSLARDIYGYTF. The CDR3 nucleotides read TGTTCCAGCAGCTTAGCCAGGGACATCTATGGCTACACCTTC. Full variable domain (outside the CDR3, taken from reference TRBV7-9 and TRBJ1-2): DTGVSQNPRHKITKRGQNVTFRCDPISEHNRLYWYRQTLGQGPEFLTYFQNEAQLEKSRLLSDRFSAERPKGSFSTLEIQRTEQGDSAMYLCSSSLARDIYGYTFGSGTRLTVV.

The genes are TRBV12-5 and TRBJ2-5; 7 bases agree with TRBD2. The trim removed 1 base at V and 3 bases at J, leaving 2 bases unmatched. Germline V gene data show CDR1 as LGHNT and CDR2 as FRNRAP. The CDR3 loop spans 14 amino acids. CDR3 region: CASGLGLAEETQYF. Here the CDR3 DNA reads TGTGCTAGTGGTTTGGGTCTAGCGGAAGAGACCCAGTACTTC. The full variable domain, its missing parts supplied by reference TRBV12-5 and TRBJ2-5, is DARVTQTPRHKVTEMGQEVTMRCQPILGHNTVFWYRQTMMQGLELLAYFRNRAPLDDSGMPKDRFSAEMPDATLATLKIQPSEPRDSAVYFCASGLGLAEETQYFGPGTRLLVL.

Concerning this clone itself: A junction end diverges from the germline sequence, so it may reflect a read error. The chain couples TRBV27 to TRBJ2-7, with 7 bases identical to TRBD2. The germline V gene has CDR1 MNHEY and CDR2 SMNVEV (reference sequence). This CDR3 spans 14 amino acids. The CDR3 sequence is CASSLSFREGWAFF. The CDR3 region has the DNA TGTGCCAGCAGTTTATCGTTCAGGGAGGGATGGGCATTCTTC.

The chain recombines TRBV9 with TRBJ2-3, with a tentative D call TRBD1 (6 bases). CDR3 size: 15 residues. Germline V gives CDR1 SGDLS, CDR2 YYNGEE. V lost 2 bases and J 9 bases, leaving 19 bases between the germline ends. Written as DNA, the CDR3 is TGTGCCAGCAGCGTGTCGGACAGTCGGGTGGTGACGCAGTATTTT. It yields the protein CASSVSDSRVVTQYF.

This clone has a handful of counts. V and J are TRBV15 and TRBJ2-1; 8 bases are shared with TRBD2. CDR3 length: 15 amino acids. CDR1 is LNHNV and CDR2 is YYDKDF in the germline V gene (reference sequence). J was trimmed by 9 bases and V by 1 base; bases with no gene match: 8. The CDR3 coding sequence is TGTGCCACCAGCAGAGTTGGGACTAGTGGGGGTGAGCAGTTCTTC. It encodes CATSRVGTSGGEQFF.

This clone was seen a handful of times. V gene TRBV11-2 combines with J gene TRBJ2-1; D may be TRBD2 (6 bases). CDR1 and CDR2 (germline): SGHAT, FQNNGV. This CDR3 comprises 15 residues. V shed 4 bases and J shed 0 bases, with 10 bases lying between them. CDR3 nucleotides: TGTGCCAGCAGCTCGGGACTGAGCTCCTACAATGAGCAGTTCTTC. Its protein is CASSSGLSSYNEQFF. The full variable domain, rest sourced from reference TRBV11-2 and TRBJ2-1, is EAGVAQSPRYKIIEKRQSVAFWCNPISGHATLYWYQQILGQGPKLLIQFQNNGVVDDSQLPKDRFSAERLKGVDSTLKIQPAKLEDSAVYLCASSSGLSSYNEQFFGPGTRLTVL.

The genes are TRBV5-1 and TRBJ2-1; 11 bases are a match to TRBD2. With V trimmed by 4 bases and J by 9 bases, 6 bases remained unmatched. The V gene's germline CDR1 is SGHRS and CDR2 YFSETQ. There are 14 residues in the CDR3. CDR3 DNA: TGCGCCAGCAGCGATAGCGGGGGGGTTACTGAGCAGTTCTTC. Amino acids: CASSDSGGVTEQFF.

The rearrangement uses TRBV7-9 and TRBJ2-5; D might be TRBD2 (7 bases). The tail of the sequence fits TRBJ2-7 better, so the J call may be wrong. CDR1 and CDR2 from the germline V gene are SEHNR and FQNEAQ (reference sequence). The CDR3 is made up of 15 amino acids. CDR3 protein: CASSPQGGVGHEQYF. The CDR3 coding sequence is TGTGCCAGCAGTCCCCAAGGGGGGGTGGGCCACGAGCAGTACTTC.

This chain uses TRBV19 with TRBJ2-5, with TRBD2 matching over 7 bases. The V segment lost 3 bases and the J segment 1 base; nucleotides outside the gene matches: 8. This CDR3 contains 16 residues. The germline V gene has CDR1 LNHDA and CDR2 SQIVND (reference sequence). CDR3 amino acids: CASSMGGSFGQETQYF. DNA of the CDR3: TGTGCCAGTAGTATGGGCGGGAGCTTTGGCCAAGAGACCCAGTACTTC.

Points on this clone: The junction departs from the called germline gene at one end, perhaps through a read error. This chain links TRBV6-1 with TRBJ2-2, with TRBD2 matching over 8 bases. Looked up from germline, CDR1 is MNHNS and CDR2 is SASEGT. The CDR3 consists of 15 residues. The CDR3 here is CAGRKGREETGELFF. As DNA, the CDR3 is TGTGCCGGCAGAAAGGGGCGGGAGGAAACCGGGGAGCTGTTTTTT.

The rearrangement links TRBV29-1 to TRBJ2-7, with D unresolved. This CDR3 contains 11 residues. Germline CDR1 SQVTM, CDR2 ANQGSEA. Trimming stripped 4 bases from V and 1 base from J, with 5 bases between. In DNA, the CDR3 is TGCAGCGTTGGGCAGTCCTACGAGCAGTACTTC. The encoded protein is CSVGQSYEQYF.

This clone was detected only a few times. The rearrangement links TRBV18 to TRBJ2-3; TRBD2 matches at 12 bases. This CDR3 contains 15 residues. Per germline, CDR1 KGHSH and CDR2 LQKENI. V lost 6 bases, J lost 3 bases, and 4 bases stayed unmatched. CDR3: CASSPSGGETDTQYF. In DNA form, the CDR3 reads TGTGCCAGCTCCCCTAGCGGGGGGGAAACAGATACGCAGTATTTT.

This clone was observed a few times. The chain employs TRBV28 and TRBJ2-6; possible D gene TRBD1, 5 bases. V dropped 8 bases and J dropped 4 bases, with 15 bases sitting between them. The length of the CDR3 is 15 residues. Germline V gene data show CDR1 as MDHEN and CDR2 as SYDVKM. In DNA, the CDR3 is TGTGCCAGCGCGACAGCTTCTGAAGGGGCCAACGTCCTGACTTTC. Its protein is CASATASEGANVLTF. The variable domain in full, completed from reference TRBV28 and TRBJ2-6, reads DVKVTQSSRYLVKRTGEKVFLECVQDMDHENMFWYRQDPGLGLRLIYFSYDVKMKEKGDIPEGYSVSREKKERFSLILESASTNQTSMYLCASATASEGANVLTFGAGSRLTVL.